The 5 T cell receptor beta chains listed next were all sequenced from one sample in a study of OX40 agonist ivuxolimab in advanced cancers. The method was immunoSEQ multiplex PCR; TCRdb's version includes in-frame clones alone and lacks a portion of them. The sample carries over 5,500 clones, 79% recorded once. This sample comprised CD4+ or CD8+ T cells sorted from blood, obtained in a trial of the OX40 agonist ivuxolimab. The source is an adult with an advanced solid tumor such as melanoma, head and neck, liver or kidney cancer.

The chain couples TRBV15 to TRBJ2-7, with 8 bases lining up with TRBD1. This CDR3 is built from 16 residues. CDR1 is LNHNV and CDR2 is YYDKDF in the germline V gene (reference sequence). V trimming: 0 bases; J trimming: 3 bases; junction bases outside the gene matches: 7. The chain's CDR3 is CATSRDEGTGSYEQYF. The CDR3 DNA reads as TGTGCCACCAGCAGAGATGAGGGGACAGGTAGCTACGAGCAGTACTTC.

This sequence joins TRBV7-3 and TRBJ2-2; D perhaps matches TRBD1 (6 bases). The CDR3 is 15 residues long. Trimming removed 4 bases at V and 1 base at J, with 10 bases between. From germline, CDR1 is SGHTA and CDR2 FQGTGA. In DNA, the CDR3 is TGTGCCAGCAGCTCACCGGACAGGAACACCGGGGAGCTGTTTTTT. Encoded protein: CASSSPDRNTGELFF.

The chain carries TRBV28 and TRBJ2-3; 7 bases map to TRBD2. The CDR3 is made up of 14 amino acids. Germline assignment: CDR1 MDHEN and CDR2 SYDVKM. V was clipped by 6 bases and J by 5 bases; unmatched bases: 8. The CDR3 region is CASRYGPGGDTQYF. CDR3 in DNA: TGTGCCAGCAGATATGGACCGGGAGGAGATACGCAGTATTTT.

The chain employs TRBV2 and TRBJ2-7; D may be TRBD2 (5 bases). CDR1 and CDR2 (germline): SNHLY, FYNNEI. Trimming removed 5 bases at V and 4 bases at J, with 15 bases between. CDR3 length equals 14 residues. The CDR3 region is CASSSRDEGYEQYF. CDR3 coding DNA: TGTGCCAGCAGTTCGCGCGACGAGGGATACGAGCAGTACTTC.

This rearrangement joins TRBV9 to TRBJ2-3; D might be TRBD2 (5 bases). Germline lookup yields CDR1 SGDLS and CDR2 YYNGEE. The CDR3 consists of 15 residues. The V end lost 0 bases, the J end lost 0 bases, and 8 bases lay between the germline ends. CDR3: CASSVGGRSTDTQYF. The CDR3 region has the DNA TGTGCCAGCAGCGTAGGAGGGCGGAGCACAGATACGCAGTATTTT.